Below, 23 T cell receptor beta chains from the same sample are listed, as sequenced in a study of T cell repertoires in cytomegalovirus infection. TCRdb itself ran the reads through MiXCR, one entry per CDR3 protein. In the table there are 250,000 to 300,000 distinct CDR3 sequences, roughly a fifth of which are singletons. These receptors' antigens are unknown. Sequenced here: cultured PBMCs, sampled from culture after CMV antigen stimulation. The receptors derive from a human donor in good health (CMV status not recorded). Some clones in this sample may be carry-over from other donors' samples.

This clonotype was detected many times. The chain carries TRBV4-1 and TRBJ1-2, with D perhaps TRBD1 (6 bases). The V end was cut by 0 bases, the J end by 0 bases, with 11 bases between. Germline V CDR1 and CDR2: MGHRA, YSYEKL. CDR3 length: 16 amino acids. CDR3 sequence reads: CASSQETGRANYGYTF. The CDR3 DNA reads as TGCGCCAGCAGCCAAGAGACAGGAAGAGCTAACTATGGCTACACCTTC.

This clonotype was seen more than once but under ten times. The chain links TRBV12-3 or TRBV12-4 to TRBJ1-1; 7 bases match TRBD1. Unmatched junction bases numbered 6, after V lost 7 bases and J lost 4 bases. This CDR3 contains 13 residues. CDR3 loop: CASITTGTTEAFF. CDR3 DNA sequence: TGTGCCAGCATTACGACAGGGACCACTGAAGCTTTCTTT.

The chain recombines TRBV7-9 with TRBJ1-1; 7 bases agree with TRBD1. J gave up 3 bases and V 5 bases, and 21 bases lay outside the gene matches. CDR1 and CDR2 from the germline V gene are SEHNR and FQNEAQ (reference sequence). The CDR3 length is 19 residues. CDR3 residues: CASSRPGTASGRIYTEAFF. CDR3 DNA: TGTGCCAGCAGCCGACCCGGGACAGCCTCGGGTAGAATATACACTGAAGCTTTCTTT.

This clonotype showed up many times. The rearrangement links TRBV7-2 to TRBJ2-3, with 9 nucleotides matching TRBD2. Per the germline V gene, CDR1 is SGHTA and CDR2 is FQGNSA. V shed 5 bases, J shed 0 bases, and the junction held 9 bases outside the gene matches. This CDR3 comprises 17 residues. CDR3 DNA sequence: TGTGCCAGCAGCGTATCCTCTAGCGGGGCTAGCACAGATACGCAGTATTTT. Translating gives CASSVSSSGASTDTQYF.

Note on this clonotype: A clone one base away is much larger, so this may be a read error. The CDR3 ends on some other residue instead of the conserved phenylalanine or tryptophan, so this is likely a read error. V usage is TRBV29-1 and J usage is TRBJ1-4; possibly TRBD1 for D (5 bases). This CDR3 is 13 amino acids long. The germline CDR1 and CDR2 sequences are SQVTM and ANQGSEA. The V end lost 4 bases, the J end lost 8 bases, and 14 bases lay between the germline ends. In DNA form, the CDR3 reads TGCAGCGTTGTCGGCAGGGTTGGCGAAAAACTGTTTCTT. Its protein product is CSVVGRVGEKLFL.

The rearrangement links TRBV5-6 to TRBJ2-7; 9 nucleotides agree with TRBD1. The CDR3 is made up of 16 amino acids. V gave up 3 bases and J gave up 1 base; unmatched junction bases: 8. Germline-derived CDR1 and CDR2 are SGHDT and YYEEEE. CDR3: CASSWLGTGISYEQYF. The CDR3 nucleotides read TGTGCCAGCAGCTGGCTCGGGACAGGGATTTCCTACGAGCAGTACTTC.

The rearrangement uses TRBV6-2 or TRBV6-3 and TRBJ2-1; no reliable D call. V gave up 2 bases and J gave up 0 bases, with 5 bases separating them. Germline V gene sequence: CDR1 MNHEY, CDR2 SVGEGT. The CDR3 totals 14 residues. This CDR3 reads CASSYANSYNEQFF. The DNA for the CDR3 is TGTGCCAGCAGTTACGCCAACTCCTACAATGAGCAGTTCTTC.

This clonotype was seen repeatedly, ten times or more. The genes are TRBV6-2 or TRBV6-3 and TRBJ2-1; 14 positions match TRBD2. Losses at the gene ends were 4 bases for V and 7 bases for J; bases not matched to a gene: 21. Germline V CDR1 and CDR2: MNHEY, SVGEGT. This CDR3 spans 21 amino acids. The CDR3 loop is CASSSVPYGTSGRRKVNEQFF. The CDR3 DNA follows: TGTGCCAGCAGTTCCGTACCGTACGGGACTAGCGGGAGACGAAAAGTGAATGAGCAGTTCTTC.

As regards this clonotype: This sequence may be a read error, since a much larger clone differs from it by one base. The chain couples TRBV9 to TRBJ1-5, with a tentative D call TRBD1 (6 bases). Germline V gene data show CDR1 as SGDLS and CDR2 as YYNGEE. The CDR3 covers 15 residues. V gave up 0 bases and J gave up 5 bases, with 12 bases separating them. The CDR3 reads CASSVDFGGHQPQHF. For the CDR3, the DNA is TGTGCCAGCAGCGTAGATTTCGGGGGGCATCAGCCCCAGCATTTT.

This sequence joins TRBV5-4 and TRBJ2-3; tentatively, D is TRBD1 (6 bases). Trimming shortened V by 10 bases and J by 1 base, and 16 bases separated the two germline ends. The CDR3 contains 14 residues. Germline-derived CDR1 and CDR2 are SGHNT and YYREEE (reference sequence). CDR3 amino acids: CAPSRQGRTDTQYF. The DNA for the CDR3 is TGTGCCCCCTCCCGTCAGGGGCGCACAGATACGCAGTATTTT.

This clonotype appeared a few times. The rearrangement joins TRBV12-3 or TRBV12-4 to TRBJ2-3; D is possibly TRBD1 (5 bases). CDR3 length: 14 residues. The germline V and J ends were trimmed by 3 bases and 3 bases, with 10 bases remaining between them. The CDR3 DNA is TGTGCCAGCAGTTTGACAGAAGCTACAGATACGCAGTATTTT. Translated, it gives CASSLTEATDTQYF.

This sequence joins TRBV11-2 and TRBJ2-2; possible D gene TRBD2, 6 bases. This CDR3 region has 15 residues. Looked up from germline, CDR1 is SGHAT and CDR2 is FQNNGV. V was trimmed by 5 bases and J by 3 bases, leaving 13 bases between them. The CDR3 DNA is TGTGCCAGCAGCCCCCAACTAGCCGACACCGGGGAGCTGTTTTTT. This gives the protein CASSPQLADTGELFF. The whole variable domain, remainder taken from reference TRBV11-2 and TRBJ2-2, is EAGVAQSPRYKIIEKRQSVAFWCNPISGHATLYWYQQILGQGPKLLIQFQNNGVVDDSQLPKDRFSAERLKGVDSTLKIQPAKLEDSAVYLCASSPQLADTGELFFGEGSRLTVL.

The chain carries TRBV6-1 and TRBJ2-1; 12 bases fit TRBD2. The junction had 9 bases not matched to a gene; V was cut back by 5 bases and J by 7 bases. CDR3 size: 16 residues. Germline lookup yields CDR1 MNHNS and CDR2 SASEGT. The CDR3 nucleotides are TGTGCCAGCAGTCTTCAGGGACTAGCGGGCCCTAATGAGCAGTTCTTC. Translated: CASSLQGLAGPNEQFF.

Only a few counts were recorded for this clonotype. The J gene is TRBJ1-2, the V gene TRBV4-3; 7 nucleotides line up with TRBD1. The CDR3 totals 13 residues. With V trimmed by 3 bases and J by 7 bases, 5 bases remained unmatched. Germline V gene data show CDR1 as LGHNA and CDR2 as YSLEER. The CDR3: CASSHERQGGYTF. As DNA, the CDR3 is TGCGCCAGCAGCCACGAACGACAGGGTGGCTACACCTTC.

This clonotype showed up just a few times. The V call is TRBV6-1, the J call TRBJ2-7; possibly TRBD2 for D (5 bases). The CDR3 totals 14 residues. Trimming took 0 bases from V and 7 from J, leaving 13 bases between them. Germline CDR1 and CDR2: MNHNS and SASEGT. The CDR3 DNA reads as TGTGCCAGCAGTGAAGCGATAGCATCGGGGGAGCAGTACTTC. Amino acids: CASSEAIASGEQYF.

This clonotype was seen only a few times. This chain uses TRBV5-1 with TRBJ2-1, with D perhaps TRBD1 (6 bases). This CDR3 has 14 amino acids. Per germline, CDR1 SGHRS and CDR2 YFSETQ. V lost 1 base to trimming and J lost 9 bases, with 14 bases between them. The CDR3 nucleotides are TGCGCCAGCAGCTTGAACAGGGCCTGGGGTGAGCAGTTCTTC. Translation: CASSLNRAWGEQFF. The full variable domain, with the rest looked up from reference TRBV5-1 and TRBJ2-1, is KAGVTQTPRYLIKTRGQQVTLSCSPISGHRSVSWYQQTPGQGLQFLFEYFSETQRNKGNFPGRFSGRQFSNSRSEMNVSTLELGDSALYLCASSLNRAWGEQFFGPGTRLTVL.

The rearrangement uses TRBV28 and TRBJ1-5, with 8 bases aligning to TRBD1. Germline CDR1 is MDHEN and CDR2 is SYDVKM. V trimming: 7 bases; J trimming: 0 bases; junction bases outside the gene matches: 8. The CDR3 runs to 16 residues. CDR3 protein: CASIQGGSYSNQPQHF. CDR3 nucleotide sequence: TGTGCCAGCATACAGGGGGGGAGCTATAGCAATCAGCCCCAGCATTTT. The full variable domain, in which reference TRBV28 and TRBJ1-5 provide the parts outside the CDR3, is DVKVTQSSRYLVKRTGEKVFLECVQDMDHENMFWYRQDPGLGLRLIYFSYDVKMKEKGDIPEGYSVSREKKERFSLILESASTNQTSMYLCASIQGGSYSNQPQHFGDGTRLSIL.

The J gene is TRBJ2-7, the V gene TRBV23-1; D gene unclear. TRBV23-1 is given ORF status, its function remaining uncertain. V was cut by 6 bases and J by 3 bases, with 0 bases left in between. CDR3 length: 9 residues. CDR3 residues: CASSYEQYF. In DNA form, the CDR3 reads TGCGCCAGCAGCTACGAGCAGTACTTC.

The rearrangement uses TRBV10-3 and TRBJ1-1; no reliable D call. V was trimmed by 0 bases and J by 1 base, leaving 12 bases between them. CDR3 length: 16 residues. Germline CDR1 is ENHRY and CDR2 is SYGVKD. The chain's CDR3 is CAISESTHTTNTEAFF. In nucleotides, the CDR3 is TGTGCCATCAGTGAGTCGACTCACACGACGAACACTGAAGCTTTCTTT.

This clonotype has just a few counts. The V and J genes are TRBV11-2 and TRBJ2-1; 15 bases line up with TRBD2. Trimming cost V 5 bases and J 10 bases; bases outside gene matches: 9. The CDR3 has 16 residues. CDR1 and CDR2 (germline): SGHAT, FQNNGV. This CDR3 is CASSRTLGTSGREQFF. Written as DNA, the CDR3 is TGTGCCAGCAGCCGGACCCTAGGGACTAGCGGGAGGGAGCAGTTCTTC.

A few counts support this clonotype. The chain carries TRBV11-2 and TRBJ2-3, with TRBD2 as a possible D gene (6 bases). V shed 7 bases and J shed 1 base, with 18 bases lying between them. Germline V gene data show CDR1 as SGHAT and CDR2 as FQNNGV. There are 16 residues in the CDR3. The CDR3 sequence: CASNGHPTGGTDTQYF. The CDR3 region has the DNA TGTGCCAGCAACGGCCACCCAACGGGAGGCACAGATACGCAGTATTTT.

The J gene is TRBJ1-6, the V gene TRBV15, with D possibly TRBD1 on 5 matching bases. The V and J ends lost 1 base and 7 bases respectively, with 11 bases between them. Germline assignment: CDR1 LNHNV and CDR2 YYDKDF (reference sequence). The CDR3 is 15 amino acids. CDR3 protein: CATSRAGMENSPLHF. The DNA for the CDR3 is TGTGCCACCAGCAGAGCAGGGATGGAAAATTCACCCCTCCACTTT.

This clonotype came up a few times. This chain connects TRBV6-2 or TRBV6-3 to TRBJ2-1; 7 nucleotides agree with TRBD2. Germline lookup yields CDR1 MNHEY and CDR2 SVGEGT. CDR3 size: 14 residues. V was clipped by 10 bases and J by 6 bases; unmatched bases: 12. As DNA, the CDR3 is TGTGCCATCTCTAGGGAGGGACCTACCAATGAGCAGTTCTTC. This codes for CAISREGPTNEQFF.